A selection of T cell receptor beta chains follows, all from one sample in a study of blood T cell repertoires in COVID-19. Produced via immunoSEQ multiplex PCR; TCRdb's table is partial and in-frame only. Found here are approximately 100,000 clones, 81% of them singletons; the top ten hold about 9.4%. Sample: peripheral blood. The receptors derive from a human donor in a cohort sampled during active COVID-19. Both conserved end residues are part of each CDR3. A D gene is named only where the DNA matches it firmly. Only part of the rows carry a size: once, few, many, or a class if the clone is expanded.

v_gene	j_gene	d_gene	abundance	CDR3nt	CDR3aa
TRBV28	TRBJ2-7	TRBD2	NA	TGTGCCAGCAGTTTAACTAGCGGGAGATACGAGCAGTACTTC	CASSLTSGRYEQYF
TRBV10-3	TRBJ2-7	NA	NA	TGTGCCATCAGGACGGGGGCGGGACTAACCTACGAGCAGTACTTC	CAIRTGAGLTYEQYF
TRBV7-3	TRBJ2-3	TRBD2	NA	TGTGCCAGCAGCGTCCTCTCGGCTGGGGAGGGGACAGATACGCAGTATTTT	CASSVLSAGEGTDTQYF
TRBV2	TRBJ2-5	TRBD1	NA	TGTGCCAGCAGAGTACAGGGGCGGAGGGAGACCCAGTACTTC	CASRVQGRRETQYF
TRBV5-5	TRBJ1-1	NA	NA	TGTGCCAGCAGCTTGGAAGCGGGACGCTGGAACACTGAAGCTTTCTTT	CASSLEAGRWNTEAFF
TRBV5-5	TRBJ1-6	TRBD1	NA	TGTGCCAGCAGCTTACAGGGGGCCTCCTATAATTCACCCCTCCACTTT	CASSLQGASYNSPLHF
TRBV7-9	TRBJ1-2	NA	NA	TGTGCCAGCAGCTTAGCGTCCCAACAGAACTATGGCTACACCTTC	CASSLASQQNYGYTF
TRBV2	TRBJ2-6	NA	few	TGTGCCAGCAGTGAGTTCACCCACTTCGTCCTGACTTTC	CASSEFTHFVLTF
TRBV15	TRBJ2-7	NA	NA	TGTGCCACCAGCGGCCCCCCGGGGTTCGACGAGCAGTACTTC	CATSGPPGFDEQYF
TRBV7-2	TRBJ1-2	TRBD1	NA	TGTGCCAGCAGCTCCTACAGGGGGCGCAGCTATGGCTACACCTTC	CASSSYRGRSYGYTF
TRBV19	TRBJ1-2	TRBD1	NA	TGTGCCAGTAGGACAGGGGGCGACCCCTATGGCTACACCTTC	CASRTGGDPYGYTF
TRBV11-2	TRBJ2-5	TRBD2	NA	TGTGCCAGCAGCTGGGGGGGGTCTGGAGAGACCCAGTACTTC	CASSWGGSGETQYF
TRBV30	TRBJ1-2	TRBD1	NA	TGTGCCTGGAGGGGTACCGGGACAGGTACCGAATCTTCCTATGGCTACACCTTC	CAWRGTGTGTESSYGYTF
TRBV5-1	TRBJ2-7	NA	NA	TGCGCCAGCAGTAATTGGGGGGACCACGAGCAGTACTTC	CASSNWGDHEQYF
TRBV18	TRBJ1-1	TRBD1	NA	TGTGCCAGCTCACCAATGGGACAGATGAACACTGAAGCTTTCTTT	CASSPMGQMNTEAFF
TRBV6-1	TRBJ2-7	NA	NA	TGTGCCAGCAGTGAACGGCGGGACGAGCAGTACTTC	CASSERRDEQYF
TRBV2	TRBJ1-2	TRBD1	NA	TGTGCCAGCAGAGAACAGGGGGCGCGAGTGTATGGCTACACCTTC	CASREQGARVYGYTF
TRBV19	TRBJ2-1	TRBD2	NA	TGTGCCAGTAAAAAGGGAGCGGGAGGTGCCGATGAGCAGTTCTTC	CASKKGAGGADEQFF
TRBV6-5	TRBJ1-2	NA	NA	TGTGCCAGCAGTCAGGGGTCTAACTATGGCTACACCTTC	CASSQGSNYGYTF
TRBV27	TRBJ1-3	NA	NA	TGTGCCAGCAGTTTTCAGGCGAGCTCTGGAAACACCATATATTTT	CASSFQASSGNTIYF
TRBV30	TRBJ1-2	TRBD1	few	TGTGCCTGGCTTAAGACAGGGAACCTCTATGGCTACACCTTC	CAWLKTGNLYGYTF
TRBV7-9	TRBJ1-1	NA	NA	TGTGCCAGCTCCCTAGTGGCCCTGAACACTGAAGCTTTCTTT	CASSLVALNTEAFF
TRBV6-5	TRBJ1-5	TRBD1	NA	TGTGCCACCATGGACAGGGGATTTCAGCCCCAGCATTTT	CATMDRGFQPQHF
TRBV28	TRBJ2-7	TRBD2	NA	TGTGCCAGCAGCACCACGAGAATAGCGGGGATACTCTACGAGCAGTACTTC	CASSTTRIAGILYEQYF
TRBV10-1	TRBJ1-1	NA	NA	TGCGCCAGCAGTGAGTCGAAAGGGGCCCGGGCTTTCTTT	CASSESKGARAFF
TRBV5-1	TRBJ2-7	NA	few	TGCGCCAGCAGCTTCACTCCGGGACAAGGTTTGAACGAGCAGTACTTC	CASSFTPGQGLNEQYF
TRBV6-6	TRBJ1-5	NA	NA	TGTGCCAGCAATATGGGCCAGGGGAATCAGCCCCAGCATTTT	CASNMGQGNQPQHF
TRBV6-5	TRBJ1-2	NA	NA	TGTGCCAGCAGTACCGTGGGAGGGGTGGTGTCAGGCTACACCTTC	CASSTVGGVVSGYTF
TRBV9	TRBJ1-1	NA	NA	TGTGCCAGCAGCCCCAGAAACAGGGAAGGCGCTGAAGCTTTCTTT	CASSPRNREGAEAFF
TRBV5-1	TRBJ1-1	TRBD1	NA	TGCGCCAGCAGCGGGACAGGGTTGGGCACTGAAGCTTTCTTT	CASSGTGLGTEAFF
TRBV28	TRBJ1-6	NA	NA	TGTGCCAGCAGTCCTCCGGGACAAACCTCCTATAATTCACCCCTCCACTTT	CASSPPGQTSYNSPLHF
TRBV28	TRBJ1-5	TRBD1	few	TGTGCCAGCAGTTTCGGGACAGGGGCCAATCTTGAGCCCCAGCATTTT	CASSFGTGANLEPQHF
TRBV7-3	TRBJ2-3	TRBD1	NA	TGTGCCAGCAGCCAGGGGGAGACAGATACGCAGTATTTT	CASSQGETDTQYF
TRBV28	TRBJ1-2	NA	NA	TGTGCCAGCAGTTTGGTGAGTCGCCGGAACTATGGCTACACCTTC	CASSLVSRRNYGYTF
TRBV7-2	TRBJ2-1	NA	NA	TGTGCCAGCAGCTTAGTAAGGGGGAACCCCGGACAGTTCTTC	CASSLVRGNPGQFF
TRBV5-1	TRBJ1-2	TRBD1	NA	TGCGCCAGCAGCCGGACAGGGGGTAATGGCTACACCTTC	CASSRTGGNGYTF
TRBV7-8	TRBJ1-1	NA	NA	TGTGCCAGCAGCTTAGAAGGGACTCTAAACACTGAAGCTTTCTTT	CASSLEGTLNTEAFF
TRBV13	TRBJ2-3	TRBD2	NA	TGTGCCAGCAGCCAACGGACTAGCTTTACGCAGTATTTT	CASSQRTSFTQYF
TRBV12-3/TRBV12-4	TRBJ2-7	TRBD1	NA	TGTGCCAGCGGAACCACAGGGGACGAGCAGTACTTC	CASGTTGDEQYF
TRBV30	TRBJ2-3	NA	NA	TGTGCCTGGAGCAACAGGGTAGTCTCAACGAGCACAGATACGCAGTATTTT	CAWSNRVVSTSTDTQYF
TRBV19	TRBJ2-5	TRBD2	NA	TGTGCCAGTAGTAGGGGAGCGGGAGATCTAGAGACCCAGTACTTC	CASSRGAGDLETQYF
TRBV25-1	TRBJ1-1	NA	NA	TGTGCCAGCAGTATCTCGAGGAGGGGTACTGAAGCTTTCTTT	CASSISRRGTEAFF
TRBV7-2	TRBJ1-1	NA	NA	TGTGCCAGCAGCGTCAGACAGAGGGCTTTCTTT	CASSVRQRAFF
TRBV28	TRBJ2-7	TRBD1	NA	TGTGCCAGCACTGGGACAGGGGGCGACCCCTACGAGCAGTACTTC	CASTGTGGDPYEQYF
TRBV6-5	TRBJ1-5	NA	NA	TGTGCCAGCAGTTACTCGAACAGGGTAGATCAGCCCCAGCATTTT	CASSYSNRVDQPQHF
TRBV7-2	TRBJ1-5	NA	few	TGTGCCAGCAGCTTAGTAATCGGGGGAAGTCAGCCCCAGCATTTT	CASSLVIGGSQPQHF
TRBV12-5	TRBJ2-3	TRBD2	NA	TGTGCTAGTGGTTCCATCGGGGGGGCCACAGATACGCAGTATTTT	CASGSIGGATDTQYF
TRBV4-3	TRBJ1-2	TRBD1	NA	TGCGCCAGCAGCCTCGGGACAGGGGGTTCCTATGGCTACACCTTC	CASSLGTGGSYGYTF